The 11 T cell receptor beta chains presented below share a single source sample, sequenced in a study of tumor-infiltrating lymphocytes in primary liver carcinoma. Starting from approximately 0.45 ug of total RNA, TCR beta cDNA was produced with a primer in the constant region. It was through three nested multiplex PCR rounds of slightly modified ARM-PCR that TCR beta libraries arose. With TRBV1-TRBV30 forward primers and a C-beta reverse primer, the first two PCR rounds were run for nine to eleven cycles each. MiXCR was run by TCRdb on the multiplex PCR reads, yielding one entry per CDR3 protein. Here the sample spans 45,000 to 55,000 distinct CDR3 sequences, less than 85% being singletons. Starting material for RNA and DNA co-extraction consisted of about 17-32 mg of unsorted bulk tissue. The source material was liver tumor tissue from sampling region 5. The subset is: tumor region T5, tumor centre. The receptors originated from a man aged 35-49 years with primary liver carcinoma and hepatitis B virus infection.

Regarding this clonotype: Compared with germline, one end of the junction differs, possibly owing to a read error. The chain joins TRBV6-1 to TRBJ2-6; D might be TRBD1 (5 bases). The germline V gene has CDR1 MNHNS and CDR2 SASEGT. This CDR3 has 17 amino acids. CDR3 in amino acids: CASTFVWGSSGASVLTF. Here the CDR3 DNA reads TGTGCCAGCACTTTCGTTTGGGGAAGCTCTGGGGCCAGCGTCCTGACCTTC.

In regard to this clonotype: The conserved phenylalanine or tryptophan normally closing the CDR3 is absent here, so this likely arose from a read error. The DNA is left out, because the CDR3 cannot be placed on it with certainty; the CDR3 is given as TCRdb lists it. The CDR3 reads CASSRSFGGVDELYL. The chain uses TRBV4-1 and TRBJ2-7; the D call in the table, TRBD2, was not verified against the DNA. The CDR3 comprises 15 residues, both ends counted. Germline V lookup: CDR1 MGHRA, CDR2 YSYEKL.

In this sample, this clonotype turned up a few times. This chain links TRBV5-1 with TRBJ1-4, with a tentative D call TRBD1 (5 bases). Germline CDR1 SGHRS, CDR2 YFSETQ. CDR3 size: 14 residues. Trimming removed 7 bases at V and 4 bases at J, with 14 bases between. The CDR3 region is CASAPRTNNEKLFF. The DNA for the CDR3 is TGCGCCAGCGCCCCCAGGACAAATAATGAAAAACTGTTTTTT.

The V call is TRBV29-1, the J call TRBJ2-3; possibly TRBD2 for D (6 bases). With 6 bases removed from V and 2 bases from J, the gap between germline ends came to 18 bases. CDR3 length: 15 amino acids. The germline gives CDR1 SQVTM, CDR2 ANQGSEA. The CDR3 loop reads CSVWGLAGLTDTQYF. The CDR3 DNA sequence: TGCAGCGTATGGGGACTGGCGGGCCTCACAGATACGCAGTATTTT.

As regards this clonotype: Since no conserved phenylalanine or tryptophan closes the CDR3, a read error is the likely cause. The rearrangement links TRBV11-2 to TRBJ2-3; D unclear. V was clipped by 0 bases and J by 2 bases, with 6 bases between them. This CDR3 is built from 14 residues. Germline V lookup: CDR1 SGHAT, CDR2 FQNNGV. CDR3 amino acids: CASSLERDTDTQYP. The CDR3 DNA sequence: TGTGCCAGCAGCTTAGAAAGAGACACAGATACGCAGTATCCT.

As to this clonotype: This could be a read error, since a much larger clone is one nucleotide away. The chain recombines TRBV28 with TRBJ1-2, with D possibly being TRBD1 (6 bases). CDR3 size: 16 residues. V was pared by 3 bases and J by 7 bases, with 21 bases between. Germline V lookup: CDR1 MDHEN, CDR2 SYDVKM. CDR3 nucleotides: TGTGCCAGCAGTTTGTGGTCTGGCGGCAGGGGCTGTGGCTACACCTTC. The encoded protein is CASSLWSGGRGCGYTF.

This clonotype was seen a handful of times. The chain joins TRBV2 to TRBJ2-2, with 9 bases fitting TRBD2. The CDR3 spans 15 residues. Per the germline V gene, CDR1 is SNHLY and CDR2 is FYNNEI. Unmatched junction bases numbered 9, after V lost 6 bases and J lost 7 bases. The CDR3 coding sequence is TGTGCCAGCAGGCGGCAGCGGGAGGAGGGCGGGGAGCTGTTTTTT. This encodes CASRRQREEGGELFF.

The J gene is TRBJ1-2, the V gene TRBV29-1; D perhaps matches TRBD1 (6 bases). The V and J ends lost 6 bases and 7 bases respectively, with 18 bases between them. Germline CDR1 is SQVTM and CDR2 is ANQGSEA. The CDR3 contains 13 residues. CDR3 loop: CSVETSGASGYTF. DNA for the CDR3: TGCAGCGTGGAGACGTCGGGGGCATCTGGCTACACCTTC.

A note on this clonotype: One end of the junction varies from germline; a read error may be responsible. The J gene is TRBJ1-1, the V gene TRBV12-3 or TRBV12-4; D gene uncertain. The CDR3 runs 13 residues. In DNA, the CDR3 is TGTCCCAGCAGCCCGGACGGGAGCACTGAAACTTTCTTT. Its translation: CPSSPDGSTETFF.

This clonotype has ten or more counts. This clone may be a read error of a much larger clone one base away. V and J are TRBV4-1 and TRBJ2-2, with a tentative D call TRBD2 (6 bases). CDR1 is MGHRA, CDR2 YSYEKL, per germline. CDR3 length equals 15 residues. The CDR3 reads CANSQDHGGTGELFF. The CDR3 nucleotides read TGCGCCAACAGCCAAGATCACGGGGGAACCGGGGAGCTGTTTTTT.

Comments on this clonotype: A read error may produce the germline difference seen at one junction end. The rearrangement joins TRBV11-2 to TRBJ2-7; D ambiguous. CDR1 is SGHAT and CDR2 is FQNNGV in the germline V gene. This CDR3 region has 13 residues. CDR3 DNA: TGTGCCAGCAGCTTAAATGAGCTAGGGTCGCAGCACTTC. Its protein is CASSLNELGSQHF. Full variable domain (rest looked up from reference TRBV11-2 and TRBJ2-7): EAGVAQSPRYKIIEKRQSVAFWCNPISGHATLYWYQQILGQGPKLLIQFQNNGVVDDSQLPKDRFSAERLKGVDSTLKIQPAKLEDSAVYLCASSLNELGSQHFGPGTRLTVT.